The T cell receptor beta chain described here comes from a study of human T cells and chemical hapten exposure. About the research overall: Variation in per-sample TCR yields came mainly from small pooled library volume differences.

Time point described: patch test 2, 6 weeks after DPC sensitization. Treatment indicated: therapeutic diphenylcyclopropenone sensitization with weekly scalp DPC. TCRdb recomputed calls from the RACE reads with MiXCR, one row per CDR3 protein. The table shows approximately 350,000 distinct CDR3 sequences, with under 6.5% occurring only once. With V trimmed by 10 bases and J by 5 bases, 13 bases remained unmatched. CDR3 length: 15 residues. CDR1 and CDR2 from the germline V gene are SNHLY and FYNNEI. The receptor comes from a woman between 18 and 29 years old with alopecia areata. Some clones in this sample may be carry-over from other donors' samples. The V call is TRBV2, the J call TRBJ2-3; 9 positions match TRBD1. The sequenced sample was whole blood, obtained in connection with sensitization to the hapten diphenylcyclopropenone (DPC). The DNA for the CDR3 is TGTGCCACCTCGAGGCCCGGACAGGGGATAGATACGCAGTATTTT. As protein: CATSRPGQGIDTQYF.